Each of the 30 T cell receptor beta chains below was sequenced from the same sample in a study of CD8+ T cells in alopecia areata (dated by TCRdb to 2017 to 2018). The intended sense of this specimen's time point label: around 4 weeks on oral tofacitinib. This sample's treatment or condition label indicates: oral pan-JAK inhibitor, 5-10 mg twice daily. Receptors were amplified or captured by the immunoSEQ multiplex PCR assay. RNA was extracted from all samples and reverse transcribed into cDNA, which served as template for TCR sequencing. TCRdb took over this immuneACCESS table, retaining in-frame rearrangements with V and J assigned. Such tables are incomplete; in checked studies, under half of the missing clones stem from an unresolved V gene, and the remainder is unexplained. The sample includes 130,000 or so clones, with more than 85% observed a single time. About 13% of the sample lies in the top ten.

Sequences were derived from CD8+ T cells sorted from blood, sampled at week 4, from a patient treated with tofacitinib. The receptors were gathered from a human donor with alopecia areata.

This rearrangement joins TRBV7-3 to TRBJ2-2; the D gene could be TRBD1 or TRBD2 (5 bases each). This CDR3 contains 17 residues. Germline V CDR1 and CDR2: SGHTA, FQGTGA. Trimming pared 0 bases from V and 0 bases from J, leaving 11 bases between. CDR3 sequence reads: CASSLTCRGANTGELFF. CDR3 coding DNA: TGTGCCAGCAGCTTAACGTGTAGGGGAGCGAACACCGGGGAGCTGTTTTTT.

This chain connects TRBV11-2 to TRBJ2-1, with D uncertain. The CDR3 runs 14 residues. Trimming pared 0 bases from V and 4 bases from J, leaving 7 bases between. Per the germline V gene, CDR1 is SGHAT and CDR2 is FQNNGV. CDR3 nucleotide sequence: TGTGCCAGCAGCTTAGAAGGCAGATACAATGAGCAGTTCTTC. This encodes CASSLEGRYNEQFF.

This clone was seen a single time. The chain has TRBV30 and TRBJ2-3; D gene unclear. There are 14 residues in the CDR3. Trimming left V 0 bases short and J 0 bases short, with 7 bases between. Germline-derived CDR1 and CDR2 are GTSNPN and SVGIG (reference sequence). CDR3: CAWSVLGSTDTQYF. The CDR3 coding sequence is TGTGCCTGGAGTGTACTCGGGAGCACAGATACGCAGTATTTT.

The chain uses TRBV5-6 and TRBJ2-1; D is unresolved. This CDR3 spans 14 amino acids. V was pared by 0 bases and J by 3 bases, with 7 bases between. Germline CDR1 is SGHDT and CDR2 is YYEEEE. The CDR3 is CASSLVASYNEQFF. DNA for the CDR3: TGTGCCAGCAGCTTGGTTGCCAGCTACAATGAGCAGTTCTTC.

V is TRBV7-9 and J is TRBJ2-7; D might be TRBD1 (7 bases). Trimming stripped 1 base from V and 2 bases from J, with 15 bases between. From germline, CDR1 is SEHNR and CDR2 FQNEAQ (reference sequence). The CDR3 extends over 16 amino acids. The CDR3 region has the DNA TGTGCCAGCAGCTTAGTCCCAGGGGGGCATACCTACGAGCAGTACTTC. The encoded protein is CASSLVPGGHTYEQYF.

A few counts support this clone. This chain joins TRBV27 and TRBJ2-1; D gene unclear. The CDR3 is 12 amino acids. Trimming left V 5 bases short and J 8 bases short, with 10 bases between. Germline V gene lookup returns CDR1 MNHEY and CDR2 SMNVEV (reference sequence). In nucleotides, the CDR3 is TGTGCCAGCAGTCATCTTAGGGATGAGCAGTTCTTC. Protein product: CASSHLRDEQFF.

Details on this clone: Its ends do not fully match the called genes, so a read error is possible. The gene calls are TRBV29-1 and TRBJ1-1; possible D gene TRBD1, 5 bases. CDR1 and CDR2 from the germline V gene are SQVTM and ANQGSEA. The CDR3 totals 12 residues. The CDR3 loop reads CSAEGPGTEAFF. CDR3 nucleotides: TGCAGCGCTGAAGGTCCAGGGACTGAAGCTTTCTTT.

This clone turned up a few times. The chain has TRBV19 and TRBJ2-7; the D gene is possibly TRBD2 (6 bases). Germline lookup yields CDR1 LNHDA and CDR2 SQIVND (reference sequence). With 0 bases removed from V and 3 bases from J, the gap between germline ends came to 15 bases. The CDR3 has 16 residues. The DNA for the CDR3 is TGTGCCAGTAGTATAGATGCCGGGACTGGGTACTACGAGCAGTACTTC. Translation: CASSIDAGTGYYEQYF.

This clone was seen a handful of times. The chain combines TRBV7-9 with TRBJ2-1; 11 nucleotides line up with TRBD2. V trimming: 5 bases; J trimming: 5 bases; junction bases outside the gene matches: 8. The CDR3 spans 16 residues. Per germline, CDR1 SEHNR and CDR2 FQNEAQ (reference sequence). The CDR3 bases are TGTGCCAGCAGCGTCCCCGGGACTAGCGGTCACAATGAGCAGTTCTTC. The encoded protein is CASSVPGTSGHNEQFF.

The genes are TRBV30 and TRBJ2-7; D tentatively reads TRBD1 or TRBD2 (5 bases each). Trimming stripped 6 bases from V and 7 bases from J, with 22 bases between. CDR1 is GTSNPN, CDR2 SVGIG, per germline (reference sequence). This CDR3 region has 14 residues. The DNA for the CDR3 is TGTGCCTGCAGAGGGACCTTCGACCCCGGAGAGCAGTACTTC. It specifies CACRGTFDPGEQYF.

The rearrangement joins TRBV29-1 to TRBJ2-2; unclear D gene. The germline CDR1 and CDR2 sequences are SQVTM and ANQGSEA. CDR3 length equals 14 residues. V was clipped by 5 bases and J by 8 bases, with 18 bases between them. In nucleotides, the CDR3 is TGCAGCGTTCGAGAGATTGCGGCCCAGGGGGAGCTGTTTTTT. Protein sequence: CSVREIAAQGELFF.

V is TRBV27 and J is TRBJ2-4; D gene uncertain. In germline, CDR1 is MNHEY, CDR2 SMNVEV (reference sequence). Trimming took 5 bases from V and 9 from J, leaving 14 bases between them. The CDR3 spans 13 residues. The CDR3 is CASSLTGKGIQYF. CDR3 DNA sequence: TGTGCCAGCAGTCTAACCGGAAAGGGCATTCAGTACTTC.

J is TRBJ1-1 and V is TRBV4-1; maybe TRBD1 (6 bases). The germline gives CDR1 MGHRA, CDR2 YSYEKL. This CDR3 has 15 residues. V lost 4 bases and J 1 base, leaving 13 bases between the germline ends. CDR3 nucleotide sequence: TGCGCCAGCAGCCTCTCCCCGGGGGCGAACACTGAAGCTTTCTTT. Its translation is CASSLSPGANTEAFF.

The rearrangement uses TRBV7-9 and TRBJ2-7; 7 nucleotides line up with TRBD1. Germline loops: CDR1 SEHNR, CDR2 FQNEAQ (reference sequence). The trim removed 4 bases at V and 0 bases at J, leaving 12 bases unmatched. The CDR3 length is 17 residues. The CDR3 nucleotides read TGTGCCAGCAGCTCCGGTACAGGGGACCCAGGCTCCTACGAGCAGTACTTC. Translating gives CASSSGTGDPGSYEQYF. The full variable domain, completed using reference TRBV7-9 and TRBJ2-7, is DTGVSQNPRHKITKRGQNVTFRCDPISEHNRLYWYRQTLGQGPEFLTYFQNEAQLEKSRLLSDRFSAERPKGSFSTLEIQRTEQGDSAMYLCASSSGTGDPGSYEQYFGPGTRLTVT.

The chain recombines TRBV29-1 with TRBJ2-7; D might be TRBD1 (6 bases). V lost 1 base to trimming and J lost 2 bases, with 18 bases between them. The germline CDR1 and CDR2 sequences are SQVTM and ANQGSEA. CDR3 length: 16 residues. CDR3: CSVEVTETGPTYEQYF. The CDR3 bases are TGCAGCGTTGAAGTCACGGAGACAGGACCAACCTACGAGCAGTACTTC.

This chain uses TRBV19 with TRBJ2-7, with unresolved D. V lost 4 bases and J lost 5, with 9 bases in between. Germline loops: CDR1 LNHDA, CDR2 SQIVND (reference sequence). The CDR3 extends over 12 amino acids. Here the CDR3 reads CASSNGPHEQYF. CDR3 coding DNA: TGTGCCAGTAGTAATGGGCCCCACGAGCAGTACTTC.

V is TRBV5-4 and J is TRBJ2-6; D unresolved. From germline, CDR1 is SGHNT and CDR2 YYREEE (reference sequence). Between the trimmed V and J ends, which lost 4 bases and 0 bases, there was a span of 20 bases. The length of the CDR3 is 19 residues. The CDR3 reads CASSPSRALLSSGANVLTF. The CDR3 DNA sequence: TGTGCCAGCAGCCCCTCCCGGGCCCTGTTGAGCTCTGGGGCCAACGTCCTGACTTTC.

The chain joins TRBV7-8 to TRBJ2-2; possibly TRBD1 or TRBD2 for D (6 bases each). Between the trimmed V and J ends, which lost 1 base and 6 bases, there was a span of 15 bases. The CDR3 is made up of 16 amino acids. Germline lookup yields CDR1 SGHVS and CDR2 FQNEAQ. The CDR3 is CASSLVPGALAGELFF. CDR3 nucleotide sequence: TGTGCCAGCAGCTTAGTCCCGGGGGCTTTGGCCGGGGAGCTGTTTTTT.

This clone was observed a handful of times. The chain combines TRBV19 with TRBJ2-7, with D possibly TRBD1 on 5 matching bases. This CDR3 comprises 15 residues. The germline V gene has CDR1 LNHDA and CDR2 SQIVND (reference sequence). V was cut by 4 bases and J by 3 bases, with 16 bases left in between. The CDR3 loop reads CASSNADSPDYEQYF. DNA for the CDR3: TGTGCCAGTAGTAATGCCGACAGCCCAGACTACGAGCAGTACTTC.

The chain carries TRBV7-3 and TRBJ2-1; 8 bases line up with TRBD1. V lost 2 bases and J lost 14; bases outside the gene matches: 5. The CDR3 is 12 residues long. CDR1 SGHTA and CDR2 FQGTGA come from the germline V gene. For the CDR3, the DNA is TGTGCCAGCAGCTTAGAGACAGGGGAGAAGTTCTTC. This gives the protein CASSLETGEKFF.

This clone appeared a single time. V and J are TRBV27 and TRBJ2-1, with a possible D match to TRBD1 (8 bases). Germline assignment: CDR1 MNHEY and CDR2 SMNVEV (reference sequence). The ends were cut back, 8 bases at V and 8 bases at J, with 22 bases in the middle. The CDR3 runs to 15 residues. The CDR3 loop reads CASDLTGGGRHEQFF. Here the CDR3 DNA reads TGTGCCAGCGACCTTACAGGGGGGGGCCGCCATGAGCAGTTCTTC.

The V gene is TRBV5-1, the J gene TRBJ2-1; D is unresolved. V was clipped by 0 bases and J by 2 bases, with 9 bases between them. Germline CDR1 reads SGHRS; CDR2 reads YFSETQ. The CDR3 covers 15 residues. The CDR3 region has the DNA TGCGCCAGCAGCTTGGGGGCCCCAACCTACAATGAGCAGTTCTTC. Protein product: CASSLGAPTYNEQFF.

The J gene is TRBJ2-7, the V gene TRBV7-2, with TRBD2 matching 8 bases. V lost 6 bases to trimming and J lost 3 bases; unmatched junction nucleotides: 4. From germline, CDR1 is SGHTA and CDR2 FQGNSA. CDR3 length: 13 amino acids. CDR3 amino acids: CASRAGTSYEQYF. In nucleotides, the CDR3 is TGTGCCAGCAGAGCGGGGACTAGCTACGAGCAGTACTTC.

The genes are TRBV10-3 and TRBJ2-1, with 8 bases matching TRBD1. CDR1 and CDR2 (germline): ENHRY, SYGVKD. V lost 2 bases and J lost 8; bases outside the gene matches: 5. The CDR3 loop spans 14 amino acids. CDR3 DNA sequence: TGTGCCATCAGTGAGGGACAGGGCCCCGATGAGCAGTTCTTC. This translates into CAISEGQGPDEQFF.

This chain uses TRBV29-1 with TRBJ1-2, with unresolved D. The CDR3 runs 17 residues. The germline CDR1 and CDR2 sequences are SQVTM and ANQGSEA. Trimming took 0 bases from V and 1 from J, leaving 18 bases between them. The DNA of the CDR3 is TGCAGCGTTGAAGAACCGGACCCCAGAACGTTTAACTATGGCTACACCTTC. This sequence encodes CSVEEPDPRTFNYGYTF.

This rearrangement joins TRBV29-1 to TRBJ1-2; 8 bases line up with TRBD1. The CDR3 is 14 residues long. J gave up 3 bases and V 7 bases, and 10 bases lay outside the gene matches. Germline CDR1 SQVTM, CDR2 ANQGSEA. CDR3 coding DNA: TGCAGCGCCGGGCCGGACAGGGACGACTATGGCTACACCTTC. Amino acid sequence: CSAGPDRDDYGYTF.

V gene TRBV7-9 combines with J gene TRBJ2-2; D not resolved. Germline-derived CDR1 and CDR2 are SEHNR and FQNEAQ (reference sequence). The V end was cut by 11 bases, the J end by 6 bases, with 7 bases between. The CDR3 contains 10 residues. CDR3 residues: CASRAGELFF. The CDR3 bases are TGTGCCTCAAGGGCCGGGGAGCTGTTTTTT.

This clone has just a few counts. The chain has TRBV5-4 and TRBJ1-2; perhaps TRBD1 as D (5 bases). Trimming took off 7 bases at V and 3 bases at J, with 16 bases between the two ends. The V gene's germline CDR1 is SGHNT and CDR2 YYREEE (reference sequence). CDR3 length equals 14 residues. The DNA of the CDR3 is TGTGCCAGCGGGAGGGACGGATCTTACTATGGCTACACCTTC. Its protein product is CASGRDGSYYGYTF.

The chain has TRBV7-2 and TRBJ2-7, with D possibly being TRBD2 (5 bases). Trimming shortened V by 8 bases and J by 3 bases, and 11 bases separated the two germline ends. CDR3 length: 12 amino acids. Germline V CDR1 and CDR2: SGHTA, FQGNSA. The DNA for the CDR3 is TGTGCCAGCGTCGCGGGCGGCTACGAGCAGTACTTC. Amino acids: CASVAGGYEQYF.

The chain recombines TRBV7-8 with TRBJ2-1; no firm D call. The CDR3 is made up of 17 amino acids. Germline CDR1 SGHVS, CDR2 FQNEAQ. V was clipped by 0 bases and J by 10 bases, with 22 bases between them. The CDR3 DNA reads as TGTGCCAGCAGCTTAGCCCCCCCCTCGTACACAAACGGGGAGCAGTTCTTC. Protein product: CASSLAPPSYTNGEQFF.